This T cell receptor (beta chain) was identified in a study of PD-1 blockade in classical Hodgkin lymphoma. Findings and limits, study-wide: A significant rise in TCR diversity was seen by C4D1 for CD4+ cells but not for CD8+ cells.

Repertoires were generated with immunoSEQ multiplex PCR, while TCRdb's copy carries only in-frame clones and drops some. The data contain around 19,000 clones, nearly 75% of them singletons. In regard to this clone: Its cognate antigen is unknown.

Trimming took 4 bases from V and 6 from J, leaving 14 bases between them. The CDR3 totals 14 residues. Germline CDR1 is MNHEY and CDR2 is SVGAGI. Every single patient, without exception, relapsed after autologous stem cell transplantation, and brentuximab vedotin exposure varied. The receptor's source is a human donor with classical Hodgkin lymphoma. The sample here was peripheral blood mononuclear cells (PBMCs), taken before the second cycle of nivolumab. The chain links TRBV6-5 to TRBJ2-3; D is possibly TRBD1 (6 bases). CDR3 in DNA: TGTGCCAGCAGTTCCCAGGGGACCTCCGATACGCAGTATTTT. Translation gives CASSSQGTSDTQYF.